This paragraph covers one T cell receptor beta chain sequence. CDR1 is MNHNY, CDR2 SVGAGI, per germline (reference sequence). The CDR3 loop spans 17 amino acids. The V segment lost 5 bases and the J segment 4 bases; nucleotides outside the gene matches: 15. Profiling relied on immunoSEQ multiplex PCR, and the TCRdb table lists in-frame clones only, not all of them. The sample includes roughly 250,000 clones, approximately 84% of them seen just once. This entry belongs to a study of blood T cell repertoires in COVID-19. The chain joins TRBV6-6 to TRBJ1-2; TRBD1 aligns across 8 bases. The source material was PBMCs or T cells enriched from blood (not recorded which). This receptor was obtained from a woman aged 40 to 50 with acute COVID-19. CDR3 residues: CASSPGTGGHGIYGYTF. DNA of the CDR3: TGTGCCAGCAGTCCCGGGACAGGAGGGCACGGTATCTATGGCTACACCTTC.